A selection of T cell receptor beta chains follows, all from one sample in a study of blood T cell repertoires in COVID-19. TCRdb keeps only in-frame clones here, not all; method: immunoSEQ multiplex PCR. The sample has around 420,000 clones; approximately 88% are singletons. The specimen was PBMCs or T cells enriched from blood (not recorded which). These receptors were collected from a woman aged 40 to 50 with acute COVID-19. The CDR3 runs from the conserved cysteine through the conserved F or W. The D gene is left open where the match is weak. For some rows the clone size is stated as once, few or many, or as a class when expanded; others skip it.

D gene,V gene,J gene,clone size,CDR3 DNA,CDR3 protein
NA,TRBV6-5,TRBJ1-6,NA,TGTGCCAGCAGTTACGCGGAGAATTCACCCCTCCACTTT,CASSYAENSPLHF
NA,TRBV11-2,TRBJ1-2,NA,TGTGCCAGCAGCTTAGATCTTTCGCGTGGGGCACGGTATGGCTACACCTTC,CASSLDLSRGARYGYTF
NA,TRBV5-1,TRBJ2-7,NA,TGCGCCAGCAGCTTGAACAGCCGATCTCTCTACGAGCAGTACTTC,CASSLNSRSLYEQYF
NA,TRBV19,TRBJ1-1,NA,TGTGCCAGTAGTGGGAGGGGGGCCACTGAAGCTTTCTTT,CASSGRGATEAFF
TRBD1,TRBV5-8,TRBJ1-5,once,TGTGCCAGCAGCCTGGACAGGGGACGCAATCAGCCCCAGCATTTT,CASSLDRGRNQPQHF
NA,TRBV12-3/TRBV12-4,TRBJ2-3,once,TGTGCCAGCAGCCCCCCGGGCACAGATACGCAGTATTTT,CASSPPGTDTQYF
NA,TRBV2,TRBJ2-5,NA,TGTGCCAGCAGTGCTGCGTGGGAGACCCAGTACTTC,CASSAAWETQYF
NA,TRBV23-1,TRBJ1-4,NA,TGCGCCAGCAGTCAATCCGGGCGGCGGGTTGAAAAACTGTTTTTT,CASSQSGRRVEKLFF
TRBD1,TRBV6-5,TRBJ1-1,NA,TGTGCCAGCAGTTACCTCTCAGGGGGCACTGAAGCTTTCTTT,CASSYLSGGTEAFF
NA,TRBV4-2,TRBJ2-7,NA,TGTGCCAGCAGCCAAGAAACAGGGATCGAGCAGTACTTC,CASSQETGIEQYF
TRBD1,TRBV18,TRBJ1-2,NA,TGTGCCAGCTCACCAAGTTGGCAGGGGGCCAACTATGGCTACACCTTC,CASSPSWQGANYGYTF
TRBD2,TRBV24-1,TRBJ2-7,NA,TGTGCCACCAGTGAAAGCGGGGGGGCCTACGAGCAGTACTTC,CATSESGGAYEQYF
TRBD1,TRBV27,TRBJ1-5,NA,TGTGCCAGCAGTACCCTGTACAGGGGGGTAGGTCAGCCCCAGCATTTT,CASSTLYRGVGQPQHF
TRBD1,TRBV5-1,TRBJ2-7,NA,TGCGCCAGCAGCAGGACAGGGCAAAGGGAGCAGTACTTC,CASSRTGQREQYF
NA,TRBV15,TRBJ2-2,once,TGTGCCACCAGCAGAGTGATGGGGACTACCGGGGAGCTGTTTTTT,CATSRVMGTTGELFF
NA,TRBV7-9,TRBJ1-1,NA,TGTGCCAGCAGCTCGCCGGGACAACTAACTGAAGCTTTCTTT,CASSSPGQLTEAFF
TRBD1,TRBV11-2,TRBJ2-2,NA,TGTGCCAGCAGCTTAGGCTCGACAGGGGCGACCGGGGAGCTGTTTTTT,CASSLGSTGATGELFF
NA,TRBV6-5,TRBJ1-2,NA,TGTGCCAGCAGTTACGGGGGCCTGGGCTATGGCTACACCTTC,CASSYGGLGYGYTF